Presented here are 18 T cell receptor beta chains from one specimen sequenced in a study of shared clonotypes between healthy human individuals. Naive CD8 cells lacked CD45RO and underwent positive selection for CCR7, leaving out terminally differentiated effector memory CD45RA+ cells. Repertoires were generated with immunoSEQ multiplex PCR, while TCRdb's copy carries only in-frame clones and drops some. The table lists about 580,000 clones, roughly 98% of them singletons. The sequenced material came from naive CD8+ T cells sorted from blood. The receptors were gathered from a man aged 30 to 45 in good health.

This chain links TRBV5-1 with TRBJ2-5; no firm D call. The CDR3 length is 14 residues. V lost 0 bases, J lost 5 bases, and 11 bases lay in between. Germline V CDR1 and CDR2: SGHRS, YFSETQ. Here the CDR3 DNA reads TGCGCCAGCAGCTTGGATGCAGATCGGGAGACCCAGTACTTC. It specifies CASSLDADRETQYF.

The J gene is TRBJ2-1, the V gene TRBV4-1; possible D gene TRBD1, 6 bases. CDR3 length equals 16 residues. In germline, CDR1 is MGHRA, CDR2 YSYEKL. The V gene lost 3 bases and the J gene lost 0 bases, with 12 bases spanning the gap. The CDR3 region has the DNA TGCGCCAGCAGCCAGAGGGAGACAGGCTCCTACAATGAGCAGTTCTTC. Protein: CASSQRETGSYNEQFF.

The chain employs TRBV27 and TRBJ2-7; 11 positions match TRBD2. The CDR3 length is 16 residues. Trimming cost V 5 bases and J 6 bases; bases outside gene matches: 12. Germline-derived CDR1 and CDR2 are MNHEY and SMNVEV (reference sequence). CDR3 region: CASSALAGGPIIEQYF. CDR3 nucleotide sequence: TGTGCCAGCAGTGCTTTAGCGGGAGGGCCGATTATCGAGCAGTACTTC.

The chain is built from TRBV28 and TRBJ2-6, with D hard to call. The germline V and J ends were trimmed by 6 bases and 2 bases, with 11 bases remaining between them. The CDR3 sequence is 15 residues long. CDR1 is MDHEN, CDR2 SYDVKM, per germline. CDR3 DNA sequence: TGTGCCAGCAGGCCGATTCGCACTGGGGCCAACGTCCTGACTTTC. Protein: CASRPIRTGANVLTF.

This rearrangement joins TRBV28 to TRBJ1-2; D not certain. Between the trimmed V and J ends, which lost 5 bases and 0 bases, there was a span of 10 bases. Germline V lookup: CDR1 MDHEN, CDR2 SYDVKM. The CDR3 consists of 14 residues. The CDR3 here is CASSTVRTNYGYTF. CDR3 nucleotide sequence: TGTGCCAGCAGTACGGTGCGAACTAACTATGGCTACACCTTC.

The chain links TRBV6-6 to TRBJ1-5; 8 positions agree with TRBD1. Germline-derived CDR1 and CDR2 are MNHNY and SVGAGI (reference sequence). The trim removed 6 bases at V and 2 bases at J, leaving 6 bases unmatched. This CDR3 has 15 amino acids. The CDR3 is CASSPTGVGNQPQHF. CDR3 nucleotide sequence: TGTGCCAGCAGCCCGACAGGGGTGGGCAATCAGCCCCAGCATTTT.

The DNA of the CDR3 is TGTGCCAGCAGCTTAGATCTGTCTCGGGATGAAAAACTGTTTTTT. Its protein product is CASSLDLSRDEKLFF. The chain recombines TRBV11-2 with TRBJ1-4, with D unresolved. In germline, CDR1 is SGHAT, CDR2 FQNNGV. The CDR3 has 15 residues. Between the trimmed V and J ends, which lost 0 bases and 6 bases, there was a span of 11 bases.

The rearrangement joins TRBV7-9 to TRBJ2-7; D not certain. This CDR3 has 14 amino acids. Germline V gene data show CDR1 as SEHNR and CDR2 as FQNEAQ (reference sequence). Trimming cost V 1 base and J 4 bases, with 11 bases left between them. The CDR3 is CASSLVGRVYEQYF. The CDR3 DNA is TGTGCCAGCAGCTTAGTTGGTAGGGTATACGAGCAGTACTTC.

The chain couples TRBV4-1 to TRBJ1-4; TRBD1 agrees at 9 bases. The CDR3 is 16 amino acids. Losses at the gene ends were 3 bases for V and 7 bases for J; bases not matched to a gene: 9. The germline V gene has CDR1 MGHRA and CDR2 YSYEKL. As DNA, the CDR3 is TGCGCCAGCAGCCAGATGCCGGGACAGGGAGGTGAAAAACTGTTTTTT. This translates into CASSQMPGQGGEKLFF.

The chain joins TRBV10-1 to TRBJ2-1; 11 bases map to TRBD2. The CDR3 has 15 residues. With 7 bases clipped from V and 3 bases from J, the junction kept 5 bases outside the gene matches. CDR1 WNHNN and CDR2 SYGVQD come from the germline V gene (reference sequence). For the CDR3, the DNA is TGCGCCAGCAACGTTCTAGCGGGAGGCTACAATGAGCAGTTCTTC. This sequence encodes CASNVLAGGYNEQFF.

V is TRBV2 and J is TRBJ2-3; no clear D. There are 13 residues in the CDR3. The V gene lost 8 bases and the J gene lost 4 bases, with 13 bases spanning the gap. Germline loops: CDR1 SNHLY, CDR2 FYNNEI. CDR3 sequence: CASGLKGSDTQYF. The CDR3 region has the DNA TGTGCCAGCGGATTGAAAGGTTCAGATACGCAGTATTTT.

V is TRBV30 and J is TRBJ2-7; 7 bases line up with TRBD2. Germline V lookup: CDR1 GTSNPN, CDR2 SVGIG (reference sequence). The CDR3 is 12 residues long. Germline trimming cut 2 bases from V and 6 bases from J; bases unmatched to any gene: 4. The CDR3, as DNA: TGTGCCTGGAGTACCCCGGGGGGCGAGCAGTACTTC. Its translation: CAWSTPGGEQYF.

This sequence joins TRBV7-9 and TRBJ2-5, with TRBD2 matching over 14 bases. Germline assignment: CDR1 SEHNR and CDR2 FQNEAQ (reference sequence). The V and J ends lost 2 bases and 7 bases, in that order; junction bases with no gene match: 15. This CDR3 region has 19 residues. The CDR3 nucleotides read TGTGCCAGCAGCTTATCCCCGGGACTAGCGGGAGCCTTAGGCGGGACCCAGTACTTC. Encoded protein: CASSLSPGLAGALGGTQYF.

CDR3 loop: CASSGTGTPLYNEQFF. The CDR3 DNA follows: TGTGCCAGCAGCGGCACCGGGACACCTTTATACAATGAGCAGTTCTTC. The chain combines TRBV5-5 with TRBJ2-1; D might be TRBD1 (6 bases). V gave up 4 bases and J gave up 4 bases, with 18 bases separating them. Germline V gene data show CDR1 as SGHKS and CDR2 as YYEKEE (reference sequence). CDR3 length: 16 residues. Full variable domain (outside the CDR3, taken from reference TRBV5-5 and TRBJ2-1): DAGVTQSPTHLIKTRGQQVTLRCSPISGHKSVSWYQQVLGQGPQFIFQYYEKEERGRGNFPDRFSARQFPNYSSELNVNALLLGDSALYLCASSGTGTPLYNEQFFGPGTRLTVL.

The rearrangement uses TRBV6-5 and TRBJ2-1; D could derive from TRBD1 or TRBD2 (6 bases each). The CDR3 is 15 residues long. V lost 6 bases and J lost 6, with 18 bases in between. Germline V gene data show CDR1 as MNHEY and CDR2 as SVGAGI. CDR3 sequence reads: CASSRGPKSVNEQFF. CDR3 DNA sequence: TGTGCCAGCAGCCGGGGGCCAAAGTCCGTCAATGAGCAGTTCTTC.

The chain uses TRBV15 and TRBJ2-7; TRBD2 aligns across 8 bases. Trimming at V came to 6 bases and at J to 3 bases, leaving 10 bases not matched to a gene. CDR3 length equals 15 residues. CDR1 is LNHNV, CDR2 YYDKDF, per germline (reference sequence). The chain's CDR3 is CATSPHGGAVYEQYF. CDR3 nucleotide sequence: TGTGCCACCAGTCCTCACGGGGGGGCTGTCTACGAGCAGTACTTC.

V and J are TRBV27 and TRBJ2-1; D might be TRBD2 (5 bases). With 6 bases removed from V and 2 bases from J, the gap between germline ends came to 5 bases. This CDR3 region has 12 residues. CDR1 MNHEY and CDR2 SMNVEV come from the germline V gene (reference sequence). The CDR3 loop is CASSGTYNEQFF. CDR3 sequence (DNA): TGTGCCAGCAGCGGGACCTACAATGAGCAGTTCTTC.

The CDR3 region has the DNA TGCGCCAGCAGCCAAGATCCCCAGGGGTCCTACGAGCAGTACTTC. Translated, it gives CASSQDPQGSYEQYF. This chain links TRBV4-1 with TRBJ2-7, with a tentative D call TRBD1 (6 bases). V lost 0 bases and J lost 1, with 10 bases in between. The CDR3 spans 15 residues. In germline, CDR1 is MGHRA, CDR2 YSYEKL.